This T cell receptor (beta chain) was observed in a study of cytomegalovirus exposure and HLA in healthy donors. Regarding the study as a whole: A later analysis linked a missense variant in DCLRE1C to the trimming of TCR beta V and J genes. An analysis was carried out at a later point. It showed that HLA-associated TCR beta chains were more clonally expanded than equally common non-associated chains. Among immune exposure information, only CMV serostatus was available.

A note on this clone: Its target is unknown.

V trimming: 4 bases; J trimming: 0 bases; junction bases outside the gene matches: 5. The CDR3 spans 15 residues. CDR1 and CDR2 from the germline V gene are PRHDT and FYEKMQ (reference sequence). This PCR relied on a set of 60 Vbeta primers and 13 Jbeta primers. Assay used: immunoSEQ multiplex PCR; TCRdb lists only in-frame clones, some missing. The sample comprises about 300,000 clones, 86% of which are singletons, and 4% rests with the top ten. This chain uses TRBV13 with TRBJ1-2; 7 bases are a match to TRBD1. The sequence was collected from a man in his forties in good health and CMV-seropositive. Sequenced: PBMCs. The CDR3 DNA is TGTGCCAGCAGCTCTGGGACAGTCTCTAACTATGGCTACACCTTC. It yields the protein CASSSGTVSNYGYTF. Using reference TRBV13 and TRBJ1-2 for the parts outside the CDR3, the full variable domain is AAGVIQSPRHLIKEKRETATLKCYPIPRHDTVYWYQQGPGQDPQFLISFYEKMQSDKGSIPDRFSAQQFSDYHSELNMSSLELGDSALYFCASSSGTVSNYGYTFGSGTRLTVV.